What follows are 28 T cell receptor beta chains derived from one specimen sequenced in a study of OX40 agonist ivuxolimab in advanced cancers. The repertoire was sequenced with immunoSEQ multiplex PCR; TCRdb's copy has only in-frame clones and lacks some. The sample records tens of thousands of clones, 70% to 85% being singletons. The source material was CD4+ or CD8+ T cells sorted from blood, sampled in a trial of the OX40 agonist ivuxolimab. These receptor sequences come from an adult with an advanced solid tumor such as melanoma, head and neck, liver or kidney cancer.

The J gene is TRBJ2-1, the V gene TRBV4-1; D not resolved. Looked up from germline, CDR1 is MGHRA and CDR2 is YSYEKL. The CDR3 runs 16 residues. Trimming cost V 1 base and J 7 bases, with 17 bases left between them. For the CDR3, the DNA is TGCGCCAGCAGCCAAGCCTCCTCACTTAATTTAAATGAGCAGTTCTTC. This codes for CASSQASSLNLNEQFF.

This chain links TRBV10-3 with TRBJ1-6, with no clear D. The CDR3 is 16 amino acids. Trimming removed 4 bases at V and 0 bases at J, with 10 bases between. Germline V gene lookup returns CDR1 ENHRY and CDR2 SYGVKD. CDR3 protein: CAISAMESSYNSPLHF. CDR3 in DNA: TGTGCCATCAGTGCAATGGAGAGCTCCTATAATTCACCCCTCCACTTT.

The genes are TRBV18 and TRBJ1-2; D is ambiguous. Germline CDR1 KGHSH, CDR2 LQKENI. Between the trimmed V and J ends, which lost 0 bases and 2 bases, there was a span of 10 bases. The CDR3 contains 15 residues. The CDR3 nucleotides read TGTGCCAGCTCACCACCGTCCACAGAGAACTATGGCTACACCTTC. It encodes CASSPPSTENYGYTF.

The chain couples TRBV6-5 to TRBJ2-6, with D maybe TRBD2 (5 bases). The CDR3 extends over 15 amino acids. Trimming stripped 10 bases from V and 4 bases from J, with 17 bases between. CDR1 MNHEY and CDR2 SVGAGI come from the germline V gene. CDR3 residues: CATLTPGYGANVLTF. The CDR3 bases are TGTGCCACCCTTACTCCGGGGTACGGGGCCAACGTCCTGACTTTC.

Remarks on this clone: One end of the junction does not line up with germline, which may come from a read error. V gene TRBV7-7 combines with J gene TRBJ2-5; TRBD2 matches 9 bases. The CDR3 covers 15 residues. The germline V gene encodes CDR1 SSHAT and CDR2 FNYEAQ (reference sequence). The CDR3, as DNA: TGTGCTAGCAGCTCAGCGGGAGGAATCCAAGAGACCCAGTACTTC. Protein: CASSSAGGIQETQYF.

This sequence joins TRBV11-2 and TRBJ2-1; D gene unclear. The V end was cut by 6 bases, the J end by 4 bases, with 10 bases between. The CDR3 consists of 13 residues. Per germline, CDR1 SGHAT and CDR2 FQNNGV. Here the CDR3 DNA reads TGTGCCAGCAGGGCGAGCAAGTACAATGAGCAGTTCTTC. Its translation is CASRASKYNEQFF.

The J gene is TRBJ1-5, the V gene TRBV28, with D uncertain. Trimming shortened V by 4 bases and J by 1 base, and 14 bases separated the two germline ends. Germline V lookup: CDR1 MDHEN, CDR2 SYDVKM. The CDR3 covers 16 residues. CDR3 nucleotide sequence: TGTGCCAGCAGTTATTGGACTGTAAGGAGCAATCAGCCCCAGCATTTT. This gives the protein CASSYWTVRSNQPQHF.

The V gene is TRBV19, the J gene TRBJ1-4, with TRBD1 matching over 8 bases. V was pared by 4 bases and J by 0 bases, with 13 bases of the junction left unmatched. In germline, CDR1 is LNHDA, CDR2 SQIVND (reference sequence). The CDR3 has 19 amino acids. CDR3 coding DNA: TGTGCCAGTAGTAGACAGGGGCGCCGGCGGACAGCAACTAATGAAAAACTGTTTTTT. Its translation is CASSRQGRRRTATNEKLFF. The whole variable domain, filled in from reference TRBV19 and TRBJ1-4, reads DGGITQSPKYLFRKEGQNVTLSCEQNLNHDAMYWYRQDPGQGLRLIYYSQIVNDFQKGDIAEGYSVSREKKESFPLTVTSAQKNPTAFYLCASSRQGRRRTATNEKLFFGSGTQLSVL.

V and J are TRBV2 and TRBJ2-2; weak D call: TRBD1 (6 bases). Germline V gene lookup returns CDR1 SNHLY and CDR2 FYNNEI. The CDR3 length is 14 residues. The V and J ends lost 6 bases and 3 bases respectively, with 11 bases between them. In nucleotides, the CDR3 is TGTGCCAGCAGGGAGACAGGTTACACCGGGGAGCTGTTTTTT. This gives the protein CASRETGYTGELFF.

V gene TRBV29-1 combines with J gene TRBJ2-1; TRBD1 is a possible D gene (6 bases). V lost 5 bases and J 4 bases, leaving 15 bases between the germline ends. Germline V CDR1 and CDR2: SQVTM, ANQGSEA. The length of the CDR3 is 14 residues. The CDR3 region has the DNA TGCAGCGTTCCTCGTGTGAGGGGGTACAATGAGCAGTTCTTC. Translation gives CSVPRVRGYNEQFF.

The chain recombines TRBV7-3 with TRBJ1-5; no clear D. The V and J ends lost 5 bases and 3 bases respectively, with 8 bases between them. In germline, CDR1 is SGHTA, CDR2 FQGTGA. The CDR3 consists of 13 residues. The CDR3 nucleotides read TGTGCCAGCAGCCTTGACGCCAATCAGCCCCAGCATTTT. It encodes CASSLDANQPQHF.

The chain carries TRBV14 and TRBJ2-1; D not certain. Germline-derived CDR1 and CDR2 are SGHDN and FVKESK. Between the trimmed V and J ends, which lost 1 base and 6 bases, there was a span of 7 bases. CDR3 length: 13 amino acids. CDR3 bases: TGTGCCAGCAGCCAAGGTTCTATCAATGAGCAGTTCTTC. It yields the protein CASSQGSINEQFF.

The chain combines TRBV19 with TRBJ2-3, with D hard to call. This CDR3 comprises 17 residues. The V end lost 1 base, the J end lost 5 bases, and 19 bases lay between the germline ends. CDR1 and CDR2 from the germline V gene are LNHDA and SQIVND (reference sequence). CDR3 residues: CASSIGSRTALLDTQYF. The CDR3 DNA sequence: TGTGCCAGTAGTATAGGGTCAAGGACCGCCCTCTTAGATACGCAGTATTTT.

The chain's CDR3 is CASSERGETEAFF. The CDR3 bases are TGTGCCAGCAGCGAGAGGGGTGAGACTGAAGCTTTCTTT. The chain employs TRBV6-5 and TRBJ1-1; D is possibly TRBD1 (5 bases). Trimming stripped 6 bases from V and 5 bases from J, with 13 bases between. CDR1 is MNHEY, CDR2 SVGAGI, per germline. This CDR3 is 13 amino acids long.

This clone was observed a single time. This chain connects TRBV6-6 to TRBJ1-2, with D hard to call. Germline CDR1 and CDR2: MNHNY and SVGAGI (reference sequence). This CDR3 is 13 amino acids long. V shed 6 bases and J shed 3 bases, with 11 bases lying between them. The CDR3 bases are TGTGCCAGCAGCTCCGACGGCTACTATGGCTACACCTTC. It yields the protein CASSSDGYYGYTF.

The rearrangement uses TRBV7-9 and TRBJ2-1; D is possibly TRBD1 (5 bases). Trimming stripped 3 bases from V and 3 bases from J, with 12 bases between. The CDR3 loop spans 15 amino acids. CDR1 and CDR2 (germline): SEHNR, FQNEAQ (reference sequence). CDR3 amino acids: CASSFSDSYYNEQFF. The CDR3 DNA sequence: TGTGCCAGCAGCTTCTCTGACAGTTACTACAATGAGCAGTTCTTC.

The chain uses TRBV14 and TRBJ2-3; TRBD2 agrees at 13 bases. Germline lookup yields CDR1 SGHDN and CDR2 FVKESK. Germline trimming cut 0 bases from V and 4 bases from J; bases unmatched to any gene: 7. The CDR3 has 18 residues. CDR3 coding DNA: TGTGCCAGCAGCCAAGATGTGTGGACTAGCGGGAGCGCAGATACGCAGTATTTT. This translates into CASSQDVWTSGSADTQYF.

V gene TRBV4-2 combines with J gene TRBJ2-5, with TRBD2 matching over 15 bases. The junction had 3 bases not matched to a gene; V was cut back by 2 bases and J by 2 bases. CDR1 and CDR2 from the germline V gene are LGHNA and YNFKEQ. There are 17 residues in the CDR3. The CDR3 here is CASSQRTSGRAQETQYF. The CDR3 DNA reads TGTGCCAGCAGCCAACGGACTAGCGGGAGGGCGCAAGAGACCCAGTACTTC.

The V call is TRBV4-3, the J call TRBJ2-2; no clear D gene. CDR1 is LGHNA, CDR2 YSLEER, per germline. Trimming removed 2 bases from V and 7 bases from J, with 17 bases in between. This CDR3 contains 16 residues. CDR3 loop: CASSQTLPMVIGELFF. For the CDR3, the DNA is TGCGCCAGCAGCCAAACCCTCCCTATGGTGATCGGGGAGCTGTTTTTT.

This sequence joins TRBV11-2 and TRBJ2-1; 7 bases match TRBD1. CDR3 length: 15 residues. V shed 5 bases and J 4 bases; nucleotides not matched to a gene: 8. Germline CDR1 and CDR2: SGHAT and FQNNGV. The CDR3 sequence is CASSMRQGHYNEQFF. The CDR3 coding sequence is TGTGCCAGCAGCATGCGACAGGGTCATTACAATGAGCAGTTCTTC.

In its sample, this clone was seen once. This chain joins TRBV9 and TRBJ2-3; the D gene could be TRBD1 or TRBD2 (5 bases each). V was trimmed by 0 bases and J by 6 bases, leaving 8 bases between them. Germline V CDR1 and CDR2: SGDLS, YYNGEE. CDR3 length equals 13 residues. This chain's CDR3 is CASSVGGVDTQYF. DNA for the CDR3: TGTGCCAGCAGCGTAGGAGGGGTGGATACGCAGTATTTT. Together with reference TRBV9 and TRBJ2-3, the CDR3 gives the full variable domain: DSGVTQTPKHLITATGQRVTLRCSPRSGDLSVYWYQQSLDQGLQFLIQYYNGEERAKGNILERFSAQQFPDLHSELNLSSLELGDSALYFCASSVGGVDTQYFGPGTRLTVL.

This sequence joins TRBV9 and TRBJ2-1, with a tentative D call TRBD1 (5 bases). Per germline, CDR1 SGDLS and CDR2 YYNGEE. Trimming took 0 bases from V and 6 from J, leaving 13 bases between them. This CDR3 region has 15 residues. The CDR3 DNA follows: TGTGCCAGCAGCGTAGGGAGACTGGGGCCCAATGAGCAGTTCTTC. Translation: CASSVGRLGPNEQFF.

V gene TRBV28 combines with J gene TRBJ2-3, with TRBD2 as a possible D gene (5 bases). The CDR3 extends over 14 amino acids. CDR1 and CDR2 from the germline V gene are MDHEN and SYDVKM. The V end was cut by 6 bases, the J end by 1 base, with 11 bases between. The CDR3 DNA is TGTGCCAGCAGCCCCCTGGAGGGCACAGATACGCAGTATTTT. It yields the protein CASSPLEGTDTQYF.

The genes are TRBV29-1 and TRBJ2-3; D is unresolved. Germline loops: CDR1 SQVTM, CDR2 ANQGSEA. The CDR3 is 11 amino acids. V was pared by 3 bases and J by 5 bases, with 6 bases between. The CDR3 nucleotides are TGCAGCGTTGAGAGTAGAGATACGCAGTATTTT. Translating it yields CSVESRDTQYF.

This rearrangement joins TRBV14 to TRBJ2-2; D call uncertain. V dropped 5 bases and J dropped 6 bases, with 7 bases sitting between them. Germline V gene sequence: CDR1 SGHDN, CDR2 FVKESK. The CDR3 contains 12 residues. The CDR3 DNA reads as TGTGCCAGCAGCGCGACACCCGGGGAGCTGTTTTTT. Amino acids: CASSATPGELFF.

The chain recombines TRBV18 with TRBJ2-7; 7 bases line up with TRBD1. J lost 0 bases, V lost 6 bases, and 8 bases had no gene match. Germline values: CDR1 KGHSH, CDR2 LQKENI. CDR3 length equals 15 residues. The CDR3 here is CASSLLGDSSYEQYF. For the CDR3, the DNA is TGTGCCAGCTCGCTGCTCGGGGACAGCTCCTACGAGCAGTACTTC.

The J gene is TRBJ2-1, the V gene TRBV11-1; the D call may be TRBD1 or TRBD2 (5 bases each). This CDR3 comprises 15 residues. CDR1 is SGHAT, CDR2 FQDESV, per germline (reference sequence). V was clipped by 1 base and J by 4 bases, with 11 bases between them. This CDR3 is CASSLGGAPYNEQFF. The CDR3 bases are TGTGCCAGCAGCTTAGGAGGGGCCCCATACAATGAGCAGTTCTTC.

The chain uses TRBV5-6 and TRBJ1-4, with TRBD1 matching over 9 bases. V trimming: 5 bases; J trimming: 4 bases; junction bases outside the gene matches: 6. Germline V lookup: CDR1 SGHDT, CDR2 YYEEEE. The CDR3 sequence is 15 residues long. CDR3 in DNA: TGTGCCAGCAGTCCTGACAGGGGGAATAATGAAAAACTGTTTTTT. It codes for CASSPDRGNNEKLFF. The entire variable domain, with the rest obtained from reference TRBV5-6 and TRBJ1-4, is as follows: DAGVTQSPTHLIKTRGQQVTLRCSPKSGHDTVSWYQQALGQGPQFIFQYYEEEERQRGNFPDRFSGHQFPNYSSELNVNALLLGDSALYLCASSPDRGNNEKLFFGSGTQLSVL.